Sequencing of this TCR beta chain was carried out in a study of shared clonotypes between healthy human individuals. Over several immunoSEQ plates, each subset's genomic DNA was distributed in even portions. Bulk PBMC genomic DNA spanned ten immunoSEQ deep plates. How the authors handled the data: Filtering differed for immunoSEQ, which gave only junction sequences without quality scores. Sequencing used immunoSEQ multiplex PCR; TCRdb keeps in-frame clones, though not all of them. For V, J and clone size, that table is used; D and trimming come from the DNA. The sample yields about 530,000 clones, about 80% seen once. Trimming took 3 bases from V and 3 from J; bases not matched to a gene: 4. Germline V gene data show CDR1 as SQVTM and CDR2 as ANQGSEA. The length of the CDR3 is 13 residues. In the case of this clone: The antigen is unknown.

Overall study results and limits: Sequencing depth was predicted to influence how clonotypes are shared among donors.

This TCR derives from a woman between 40 and 55 years old in good health. Some clones in this sample may be carry-over from other donors' samples. This chain links TRBV29-1 with TRBJ1-2, with 7 positions matching TRBD1. Sequencing was carried out using PBMCs. The CDR3 loop reads CSVDRGGDYGYTF. The CDR3 DNA reads TGCAGCGTTGACAGGGGGGGTGACTATGGCTACACCTTC.